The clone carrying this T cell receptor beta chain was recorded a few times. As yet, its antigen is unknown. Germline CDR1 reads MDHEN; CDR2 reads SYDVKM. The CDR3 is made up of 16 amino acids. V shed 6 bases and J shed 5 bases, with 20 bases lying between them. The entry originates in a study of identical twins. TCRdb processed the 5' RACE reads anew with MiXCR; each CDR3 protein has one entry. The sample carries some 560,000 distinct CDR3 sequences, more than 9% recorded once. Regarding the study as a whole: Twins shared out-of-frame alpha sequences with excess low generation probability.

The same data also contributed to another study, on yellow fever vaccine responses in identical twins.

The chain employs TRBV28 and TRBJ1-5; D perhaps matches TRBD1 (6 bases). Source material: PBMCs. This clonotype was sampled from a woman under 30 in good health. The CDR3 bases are TGTGCCAGCAGACCTAACCCCCGGGACACCTATCAGCCCCAGCATTTT. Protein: CASRPNPRDTYQPQHF.